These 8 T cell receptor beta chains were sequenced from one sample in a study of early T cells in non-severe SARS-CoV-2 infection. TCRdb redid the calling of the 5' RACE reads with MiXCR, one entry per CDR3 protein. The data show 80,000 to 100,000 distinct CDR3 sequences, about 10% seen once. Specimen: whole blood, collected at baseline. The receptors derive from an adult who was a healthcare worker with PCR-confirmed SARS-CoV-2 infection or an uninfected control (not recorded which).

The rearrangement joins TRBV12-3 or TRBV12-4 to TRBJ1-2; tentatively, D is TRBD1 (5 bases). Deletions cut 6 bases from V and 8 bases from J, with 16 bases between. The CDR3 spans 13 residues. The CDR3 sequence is CASRITGIRGYTF. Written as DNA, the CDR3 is TGTGCCAGCAGGATCACAGGAATCCGAGGCTACACCTTC.

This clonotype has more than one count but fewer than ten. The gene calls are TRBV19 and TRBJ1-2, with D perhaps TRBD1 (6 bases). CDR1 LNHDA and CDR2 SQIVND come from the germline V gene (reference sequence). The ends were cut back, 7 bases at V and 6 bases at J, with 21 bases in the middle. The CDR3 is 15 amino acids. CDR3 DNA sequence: TGTGCCAGTAACCCCAGCCCGGCGGACAGAAATGGCTACACCTTC. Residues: CASNPSPADRNGYTF.

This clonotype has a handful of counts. The CDR3 sequence: CASSSSSGSRRQFF. The CDR3 DNA sequence: TGTGCCAGCAGCTCCTCTAGCGGGAGTCGTCGGCAGTTCTTC. The chain joins TRBV3-1 to TRBJ2-1; 10 bases map to TRBD2. Germline loops: CDR1 LGHDT, CDR2 YNNKEL (reference sequence). The junction had 10 bases not matched to a gene; V was cut back by 5 bases and J by 12 bases. CDR3 length: 14 amino acids.

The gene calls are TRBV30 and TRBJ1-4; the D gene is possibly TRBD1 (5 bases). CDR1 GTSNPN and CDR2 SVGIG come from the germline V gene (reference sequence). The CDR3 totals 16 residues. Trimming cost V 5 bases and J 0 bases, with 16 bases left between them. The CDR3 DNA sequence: TGTGCCTGGGGACATCAATGGACGGCAACTAATGAAAAACTGTTTTTT. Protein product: CAWGHQWTATNEKLFF.

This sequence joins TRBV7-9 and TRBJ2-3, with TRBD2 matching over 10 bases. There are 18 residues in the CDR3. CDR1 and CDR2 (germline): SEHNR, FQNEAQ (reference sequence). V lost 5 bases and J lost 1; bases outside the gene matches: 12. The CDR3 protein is CASSQLAGTHGGTDTQYF. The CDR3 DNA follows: TGTGCCAGCAGCCAACTAGCGGGGACGCACGGGGGCACAGATACGCAGTATTTT.

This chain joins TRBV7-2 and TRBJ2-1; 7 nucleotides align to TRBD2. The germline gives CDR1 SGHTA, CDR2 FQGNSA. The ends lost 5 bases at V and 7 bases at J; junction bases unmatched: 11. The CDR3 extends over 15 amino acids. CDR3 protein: CASSIVVGEGNEQFF. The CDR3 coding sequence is TGTGCCAGCAGCATAGTTGTCGGGGAGGGGAATGAGCAGTTCTTC.

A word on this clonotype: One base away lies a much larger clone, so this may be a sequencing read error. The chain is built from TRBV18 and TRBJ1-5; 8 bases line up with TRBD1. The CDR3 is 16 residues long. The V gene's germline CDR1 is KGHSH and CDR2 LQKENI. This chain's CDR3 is CPSSPGQGLGNQPQHF. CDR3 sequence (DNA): TGTCCCAGCTCACCCGGACAGGGTCTAGGCAATCAGCCCCAGCATTTT.

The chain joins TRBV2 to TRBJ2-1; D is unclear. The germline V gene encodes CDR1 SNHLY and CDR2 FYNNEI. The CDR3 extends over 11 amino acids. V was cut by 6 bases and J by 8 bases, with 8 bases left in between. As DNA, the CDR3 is TGTGCCAGCAGCGCCGTCGATGAGCAGTTCTTC. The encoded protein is CASSAVDEQFF. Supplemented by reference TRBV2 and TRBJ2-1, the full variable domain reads EPEVTQTPSHQVTQMGQEVILRCVPISNHLYFYWYRQILGQKVEFLVSFYNNEISEKSEIFDDQFSVERPDGSNFTLKIRSTKLEDSAMYFCASSAVDEQFFGPGTRLTVL.